The 14 T cell receptor beta chains below were found in one sample sequenced in a study of beta chain features in type 1 diabetes. What was sequenced were expressed TCRB transcripts, since all of the isolated RNA had been reverse transcribed. Sequencing was performed with immunoSEQ multiplex PCR; in TCRdb, only in-frame clones are kept and a portion is missing. The sample shows just over 450,000 clones, roughly 31% of them seen only once. The sequencing input was naive CD4+ T cells from blood. The receptors derive from a man aged 18 to 30 in good health.

The chain has TRBV30 and TRBJ1-3; no reliable D call. Germline values: CDR1 GTSNPN, CDR2 SVGIG (reference sequence). This CDR3 is 14 amino acids long. Trimming pared 2 bases from V and 4 bases from J, leaving 12 bases between. CDR3 bases: TGTGCCTGGAGTTCCCCTTTAAGGGGAAACACCATATATTTT. It encodes CAWSSPLRGNTIYF.

This clone was seen a few times. The J gene is TRBJ2-5, the V gene TRBV30; 7 nucleotides match TRBD1. The germline gives CDR1 GTSNPN, CDR2 SVGIG (reference sequence). Unmatched junction bases numbered 2, after V lost 1 base and J lost 0 bases. CDR3 length: 14 amino acids. The CDR3 DNA sequence: TGTGCCTGGAGTGCGACAGGGTACCAAGAGACCCAGTACTTC. Protein sequence: CAWSATGYQETQYF.

On this clone itself: This specimen includes other DNA sequences encoding the same CDR3. The rearrangement joins TRBV29-1 to TRBJ2-7; D ambiguous. The CDR3 sequence is 13 residues long. Trimming pared 6 bases from V and 2 bases from J, leaving 14 bases between. The germline gives CDR1 SQVTM, CDR2 ANQGSEA. This CDR3 reads CSVGLGLAYEQYF. The CDR3 DNA follows: TGCAGCGTGGGTCTGGGCCTAGCCTACGAGCAGTACTTC.

This chain joins TRBV30 and TRBJ1-3; no clear D gene. CDR1 is GTSNPN, CDR2 SVGIG, per germline (reference sequence). This CDR3 is built from 14 residues. V shed 3 bases and J shed 0 bases, with 9 bases lying between them. For the CDR3, the DNA is TGTGCCTGGAGCCCCGGGGACTCTGGAAACACCATATATTTT. Its protein is CAWSPGDSGNTIYF. Filled out from reference TRBV30 and TRBJ1-3, the complete variable domain reads SQTIHQWPATLVQPVGSPLSLECTVEGTSNPNLYWYRQAAGRGLQLLFYSVGIGQISSEVPQNLSASRPQDRQFILSSKKLLLSDSGFYLCAWSPGDSGNTIYFGEGSWLTVV.

This clone was picked up a small number of times. Different DNA sequences within this sample yield the same CDR3. The chain links TRBV29-1 to TRBJ2-2, with D uncertain. Trimming pared 2 bases from V and 0 bases from J, leaving 7 bases between. There are 14 residues in the CDR3. Germline V lookup: CDR1 SQVTM, CDR2 ANQGSEA. CDR3 region: CSVETSSNTGELFF. CDR3 coding DNA: TGCAGCGTTGAAACGTCATCGAACACCGGGGAGCTGTTTTTT.

This clone occurred a few times. This rearrangement joins TRBV11-2 to TRBJ1-2; D not certain. V was clipped by 5 bases and J by 4 bases, with 17 bases between them. The CDR3 contains 15 residues. Per the germline V gene, CDR1 is SGHAT and CDR2 is FQNNGV. This chain's CDR3 is CASSPRTQPIYGYTF. DNA for the CDR3: TGTGCCAGCAGCCCCCGGACCCAGCCGATCTATGGCTACACCTTC.

The genes are TRBV29-1 and TRBJ1-2; 10 bases map to TRBD1. In germline, CDR1 is SQVTM, CDR2 ANQGSEA. V was pared by 7 bases and J by 8 bases, with 4 bases of the junction left unmatched. This CDR3 region has 11 residues. CDR3: CSGGQGGGYTF. The CDR3, as DNA: TGCAGCGGAGGACAGGGGGGCGGCTACACCTTC.

The genes are TRBV28 and TRBJ1-5; tentatively, D is TRBD1 (5 bases). The germline V gene has CDR1 MDHEN and CDR2 SYDVKM. The CDR3 has 15 amino acids. V lost 5 bases and J lost 4, with 15 bases in between. The CDR3 nucleotides read TGTGCCAGCAGTCCCCCCCCGGGGGGAAATCAGCCCCAGCATTTT. Protein product: CASSPPPGGNQPQHF.

The V and J genes are TRBV6-5 and TRBJ2-5, with TRBD2 matching 8 bases. CDR1 MNHEY and CDR2 SVGAGI come from the germline V gene. The CDR3 extends over 14 amino acids. V dropped 4 bases and J dropped 7; count of bases not matched to a gene: 8. The DNA of the CDR3 is TGTGCCAGCAGTTCGGGACTAGTGGTTGGGACCCAGTACTTC. Amino acid sequence: CASSSGLVVGTQYF.

V and J are TRBV30 and TRBJ2-7, with 8 nucleotides matching TRBD1. J gave up 7 bases and V 3 bases, and 8 bases lay outside the gene matches. The germline V gene encodes CDR1 GTSNPN and CDR2 SVGIG (reference sequence). The length of the CDR3 is 13 residues. CDR3 nucleotide sequence: TGTGCCTGGAGATTGACAGGGGCGAGGGAGCAGTACTTC. It encodes CAWRLTGAREQYF.

The chain has TRBV10-3 and TRBJ2-1; tentative D call: TRBD2 (5 bases). Trimming took 2 bases from V and 6 from J, leaving 17 bases between them. CDR1 and CDR2 from the germline V gene are ENHRY and SYGVKD. The CDR3 contains 16 residues. CDR3 sequence: CAISEQTRIPVNEQFF. CDR3 bases: TGTGCCATCAGTGAGCAAACTAGGATCCCCGTCAATGAGCAGTTCTTC.

The V and J genes are TRBV25-1 and TRBJ2-2, with TRBD2 matching over 8 bases. There are 16 residues in the CDR3. Unmatched junction bases numbered 8, after V lost 4 bases and J lost 4 bases. Germline CDR1 reads MGHDK; CDR2 reads SYGVNS. CDR3 region: CASSGRAGVRTGELFF. DNA of the CDR3: TGTGCCAGCAGTGGACGAGCGGGAGTACGCACCGGGGAGCTGTTTTTT.

This clone was observed a handful of times. Distinct nucleotide sequences in the sample also encode this CDR3. The gene calls are TRBV7-9 and TRBJ1-1, with a possible D match to TRBD1 (5 bases). Trimming removed 4 bases from V and 1 base from J, with 7 bases in between. The CDR3 extends over 13 amino acids. Germline values: CDR1 SEHNR, CDR2 FQNEAQ (reference sequence). The CDR3 DNA sequence: TGTGCCAGCAGCTCACAGGAGAACACTGAAGCTTTCTTT. It codes for CASSSQENTEAFF.

This clone was counted between two and nine times. The chain links TRBV6-1 to TRBJ2-1; no firm D call. Trimming shortened V by 5 bases and J by 7 bases, and 9 bases separated the two germline ends. Germline loops: CDR1 MNHNS, CDR2 SASEGT. CDR3 length: 12 residues. This CDR3 reads CASSFSGNEQFF. The CDR3 DNA is TGTGCCAGCAGTTTTAGTGGGAATGAGCAGTTCTTC.